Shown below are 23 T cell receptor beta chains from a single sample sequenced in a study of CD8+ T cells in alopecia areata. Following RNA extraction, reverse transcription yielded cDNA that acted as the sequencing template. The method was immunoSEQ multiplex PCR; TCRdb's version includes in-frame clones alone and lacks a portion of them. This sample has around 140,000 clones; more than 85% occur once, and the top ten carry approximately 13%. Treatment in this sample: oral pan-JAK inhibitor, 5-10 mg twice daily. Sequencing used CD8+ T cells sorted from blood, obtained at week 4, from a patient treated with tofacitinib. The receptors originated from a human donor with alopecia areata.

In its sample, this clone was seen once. The CDR3 nucleotides are TGTGCCTGGAGTGTACGCGGCGGAAACACCATATATTTT. Protein product: CAWSVRGGNTIYF. This chain connects TRBV30 to TRBJ1-3; no clear D gene. The V end lost 0 bases, the J end lost 4 bases, and 7 bases lay between the germline ends. This CDR3 is built from 13 residues. Per germline, CDR1 GTSNPN and CDR2 SVGIG (reference sequence).

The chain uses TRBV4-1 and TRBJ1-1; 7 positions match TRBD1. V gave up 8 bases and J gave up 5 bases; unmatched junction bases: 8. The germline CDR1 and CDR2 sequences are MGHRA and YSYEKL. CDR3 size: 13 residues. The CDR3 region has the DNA TGCGCCAGCCGACAGGGTGGTTTGACTGAAGCTTTCTTT. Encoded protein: CASRQGGLTEAFF.

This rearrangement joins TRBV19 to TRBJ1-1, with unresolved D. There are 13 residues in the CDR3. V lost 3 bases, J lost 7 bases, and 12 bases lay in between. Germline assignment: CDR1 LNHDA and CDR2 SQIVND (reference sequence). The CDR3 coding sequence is TGTGCCAGTAGTATCGTTTCGTCAGTTGAAGCTTTCTTT. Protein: CASSIVSSVEAFF.

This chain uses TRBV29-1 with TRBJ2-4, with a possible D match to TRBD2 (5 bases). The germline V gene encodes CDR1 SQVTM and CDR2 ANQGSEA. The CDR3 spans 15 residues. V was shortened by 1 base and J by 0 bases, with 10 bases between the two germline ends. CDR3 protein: CSVEGVDLAKNIQYF. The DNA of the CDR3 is TGCAGCGTTGAAGGGGTGGACTTAGCCAAAAACATTCAGTACTTC.

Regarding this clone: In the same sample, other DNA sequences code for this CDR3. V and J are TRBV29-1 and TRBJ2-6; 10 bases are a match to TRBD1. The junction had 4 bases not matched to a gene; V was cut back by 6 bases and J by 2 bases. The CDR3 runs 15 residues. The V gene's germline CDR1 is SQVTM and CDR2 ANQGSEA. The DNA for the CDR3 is TGCAGCGTCGGGGACAGGGGACCTGGGGCCAACGTCCTGACTTTC. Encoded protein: CSVGDRGPGANVLTF.

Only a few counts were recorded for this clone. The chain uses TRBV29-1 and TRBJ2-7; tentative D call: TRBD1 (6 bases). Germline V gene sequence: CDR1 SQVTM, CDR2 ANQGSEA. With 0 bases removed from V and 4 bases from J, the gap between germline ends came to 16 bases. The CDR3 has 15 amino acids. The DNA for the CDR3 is TGCAGCGTTGAAGATTTCAGGGGCTACCCTTACGAGCAGTACTTC. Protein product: CSVEDFRGYPYEQYF.

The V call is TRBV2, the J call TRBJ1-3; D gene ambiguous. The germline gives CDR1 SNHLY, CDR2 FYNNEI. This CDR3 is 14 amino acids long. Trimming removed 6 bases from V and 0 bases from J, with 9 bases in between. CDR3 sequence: CASSPVSSGNTIYF. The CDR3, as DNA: TGTGCCAGCAGCCCGGTGAGCTCTGGAAACACCATATATTTT.

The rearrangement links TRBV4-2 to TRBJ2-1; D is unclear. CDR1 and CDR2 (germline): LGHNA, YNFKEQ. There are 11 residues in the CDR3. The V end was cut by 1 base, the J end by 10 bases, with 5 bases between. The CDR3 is CASSQGFEQFF. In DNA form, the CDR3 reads TGTGCCAGCAGCCAAGGTTTCGAGCAGTTCTTC.

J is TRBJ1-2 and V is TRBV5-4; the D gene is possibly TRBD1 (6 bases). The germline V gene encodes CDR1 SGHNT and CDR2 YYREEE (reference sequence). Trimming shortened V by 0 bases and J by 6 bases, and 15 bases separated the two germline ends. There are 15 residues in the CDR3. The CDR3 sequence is CASSLEIGGSNGYTF. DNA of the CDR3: TGTGCCAGCAGCTTGGAGATAGGGGGAAGTAATGGCTACACCTTC.

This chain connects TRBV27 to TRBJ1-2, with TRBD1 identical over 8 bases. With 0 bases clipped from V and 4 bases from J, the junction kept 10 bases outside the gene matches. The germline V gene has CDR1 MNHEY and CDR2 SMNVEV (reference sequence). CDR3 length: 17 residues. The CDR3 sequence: CASSLSVSRGRGYGYTF. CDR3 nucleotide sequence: TGTGCCAGCAGTTTATCGGTCTCCAGGGGGCGGGGCTATGGCTACACCTTC.

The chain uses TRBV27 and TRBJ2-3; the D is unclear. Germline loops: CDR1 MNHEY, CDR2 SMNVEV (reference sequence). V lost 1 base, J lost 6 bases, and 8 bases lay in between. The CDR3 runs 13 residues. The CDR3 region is CASSLFQLDTQYF. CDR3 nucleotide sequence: TGTGCCAGCAGTTTATTCCAGCTGGATACGCAGTATTTT.

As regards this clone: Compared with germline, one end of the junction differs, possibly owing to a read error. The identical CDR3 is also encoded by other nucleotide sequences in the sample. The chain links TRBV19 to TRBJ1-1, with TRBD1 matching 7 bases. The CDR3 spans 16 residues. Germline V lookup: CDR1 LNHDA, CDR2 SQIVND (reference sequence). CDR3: CASSIKGQNLNTEAFF. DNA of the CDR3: TGTGCCAGTAGTATAAAGGGACAGAACCTAAACACTGAAGCCTTCTTT.

CDR3 bases: TGCGCCAGCCACCCTGGAGACAGCCTATCTGGAAACACCATATATTTT. It codes for CASHPGDSLSGNTIYF. The chain recombines TRBV5-1 with TRBJ1-3, with TRBD1 as a possible D gene (5 bases). In germline, CDR1 is SGHRS, CDR2 YFSETQ. This CDR3 comprises 16 residues. V lost 7 bases, J lost 1 base, and 18 bases lay in between.

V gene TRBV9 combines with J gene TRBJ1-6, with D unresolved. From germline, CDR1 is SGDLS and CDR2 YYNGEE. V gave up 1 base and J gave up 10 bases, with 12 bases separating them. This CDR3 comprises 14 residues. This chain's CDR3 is CASSVSGPESPLHF. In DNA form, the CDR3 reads TGTGCCAGCAGCGTAAGCGGGCCGGAATCACCCCTCCACTTT.

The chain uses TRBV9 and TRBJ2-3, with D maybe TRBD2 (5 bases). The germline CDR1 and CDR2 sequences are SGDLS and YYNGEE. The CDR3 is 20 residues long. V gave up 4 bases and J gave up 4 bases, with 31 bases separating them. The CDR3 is CASSHTLSLPSPDGADTQYF. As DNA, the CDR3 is TGTGCCAGCAGCCATACACTAAGTTTACCGTCACCTGACGGGGCAGATACGCAGTATTTT.

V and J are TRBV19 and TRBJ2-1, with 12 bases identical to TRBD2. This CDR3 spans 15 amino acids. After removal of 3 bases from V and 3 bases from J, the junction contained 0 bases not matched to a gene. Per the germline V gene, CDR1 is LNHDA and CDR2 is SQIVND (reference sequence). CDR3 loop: CASSMGLAGYNEQFF. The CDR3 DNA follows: TGTGCCAGTAGTATGGGACTAGCGGGCTACAATGAGCAGTTCTTC.

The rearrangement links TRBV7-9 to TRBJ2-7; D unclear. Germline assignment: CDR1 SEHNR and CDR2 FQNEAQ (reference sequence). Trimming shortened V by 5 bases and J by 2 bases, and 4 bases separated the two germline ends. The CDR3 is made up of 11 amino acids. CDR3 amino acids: CASSATYEQYF. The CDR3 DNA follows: TGTGCCAGCAGCGCAACCTACGAGCAGTACTTC. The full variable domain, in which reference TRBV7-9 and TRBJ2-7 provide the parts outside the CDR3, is DTGVSQNPRHKITKRGQNVTFRCDPISEHNRLYWYRQTLGQGPEFLTYFQNEAQLEKSRLLSDRFSAERPKGSFSTLEIQRTEQGDSAMYLCASSATYEQYFGPGTRLTVT.

The CDR3 protein is CASSPGQGPKPYEQYF. The CDR3 nucleotides are TGTGCCAGCAGCCCAGGACAGGGTCCGAAACCCTACGAGCAGTACTTC. The chain recombines TRBV7-9 with TRBJ2-7; 8 bases are a match to TRBD1. With V trimmed by 5 bases and J by 2 bases, 11 bases remained unmatched. Germline CDR1 is SEHNR and CDR2 is FQNEAQ (reference sequence). The CDR3 length is 16 residues. Using reference TRBV7-9 and TRBJ2-7 for the parts outside the CDR3, the full variable domain is DTGVSQNPRHKITKRGQNVTFRCDPISEHNRLYWYRQTLGQGPEFLTYFQNEAQLEKSRLLSDRFSAERPKGSFSTLEIQRTEQGDSAMYLCASSPGQGPKPYEQYFGPGTRLTVT.

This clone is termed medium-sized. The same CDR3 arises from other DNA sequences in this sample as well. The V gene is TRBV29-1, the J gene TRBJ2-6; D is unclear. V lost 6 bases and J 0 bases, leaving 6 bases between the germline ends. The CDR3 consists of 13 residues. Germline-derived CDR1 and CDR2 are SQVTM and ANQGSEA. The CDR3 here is CSVESSGANVLTF. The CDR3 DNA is TGCAGCGTCGAGAGCTCTGGGGCCAACGTCCTGACTTTC.

Here the CDR3 reads CASSTNSGSSTGELFF. For the CDR3, the DNA is TGTGCCAGCAGCACCAATAGCGGGAGTAGCACCGGGGAGCTGTTTTTT. The chain has TRBV2 and TRBJ2-2, with 9 nucleotides matching TRBD2. The CDR3 has 16 residues. J lost 4 bases, V lost 6 bases, and 9 bases had no gene match. Germline V gene sequence: CDR1 SNHLY, CDR2 FYNNEI.

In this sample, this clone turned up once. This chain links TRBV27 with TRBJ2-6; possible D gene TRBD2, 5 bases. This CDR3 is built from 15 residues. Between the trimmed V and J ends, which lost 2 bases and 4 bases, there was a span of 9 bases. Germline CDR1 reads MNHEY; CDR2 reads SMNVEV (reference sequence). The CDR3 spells CASSLRGNGANVLTF. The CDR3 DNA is TGTGCCAGCAGTTTACGGGGAAACGGGGCCAACGTCCTGACTTTC.

In DNA, the CDR3 is TGCGCGACCACTTCTCGGCTTTTTACCTCCTACGAGCAGTACTTC. Protein: CATTSRLFTSYEQYF. The chain has TRBV5-1 and TRBJ2-7; D unclear. In germline, CDR1 is SGHRS, CDR2 YFSETQ. The CDR3 length is 15 residues.

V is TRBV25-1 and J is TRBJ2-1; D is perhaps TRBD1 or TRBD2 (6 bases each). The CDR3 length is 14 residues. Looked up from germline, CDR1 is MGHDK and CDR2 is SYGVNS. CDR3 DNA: TGTGCAACCCGGGGGCGTAACTCCTACAATGAGCAGTTCTTC. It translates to CATRGRNSYNEQFF.